A selection of T cell receptor beta chains follows, all from one sample in a study of T cell repertoires in cytomegalovirus infection. These receptors' targets are unknown. TCRdb processed the reads anew with MiXCR; each CDR3 protein has one entry. This sample has approximately 770,000 distinct CDR3 sequences, with almost 30% found just once. The specimen comprised cultured CD8+ T cells from PBMCs, sampled from culture after CMV antigen stimulation. Every receptor here comes from a human donor in good health (CMV status not recorded). Some clones in this sample may be carry-over from other donors' samples. The CDR3 runs from the conserved cysteine through the conserved F or W. A D gene is named only where the DNA matches it firmly. The size field is filled for only some rows; it gives once, few, many or a size class.

few | TRBJ1-2 | TRBD1 | TRBV6-5 | CASSSGQGSHGYTF | TGTGCCAGCAGTTCCGGACAGGGATCCCATGGCTACACCTTC
. | TRBJ2-1 | . | TRBV7-9 | CASVLLTVSYNEQFF | TGTGCCAGCGTACTCCTCACAGTCTCCTACAATGAGCAGTTCTTC
. | TRBJ1-5 | TRBD1 | TRBV15 | CATSGNRGLIQPQHF | TGTGCCACCAGCGGTAATAGGGGGCTGATTCAGCCCCAGCATTTT
once | TRBJ2-5 | . | TRBV15 | CATSRDKTLGETQYF | TGTGCCACCAGCAGAGATAAAACACTGGGGGAGACCCAGTACTTC
. | TRBJ2-7 | TRBD1 | TRBV27 | CASSLRGQGVYEQYF | TGTGCCAGCAGTCTACGGGGACAGGGGGTTTACGAGCAGTACTTC
. | TRBJ2-1 | TRBD2 | TRBV27 | CASSSGLAGNNEQFF | TGTGCCAGCAGTTCCGGACTAGCGGGGAACAATGAGCAGTTCTTC
few | TRBJ1-5 | TRBD1 | TRBV12-3/TRBV12-4 | CASATGRNQPQHF | TGTGCCAGCGCGACAGGGCGGAATCAGCCCCAGCATTTT
. | TRBJ2-1 | TRBD2 | TRBV9 | CASSVGGGEDEQFF | TGTGCCAGCAGCGTCGGTGGGGGGGAGGATGAGCAGTTCTTC
. | TRBJ1-5 | . | TRBV23-1 | CASSQMPNFNNQPQHF | TGCGCCAGCAGTCAAATGCCCAATTTTAACAATCAGCCCCAGCATTTT
few | TRBJ1-6 | TRBD1 | TRBV27 | CASSSTGVHSPLHF | TGTGCCAGCAGTTCGACAGGGGTTCATTCACCCCTCCACTTT
few | TRBJ2-7 | . | TRBV19 | CASSMRRNEQYF | TGTGCCAGTAGTATGCGCCGGAACGAGCAGTACTTC
few | TRBJ1-1 | . | TRBV19 | CASSMTEFTEAFF | TGTGCCAGTAGTATGACAGAGTTTACTGAAGCTTTCTTT
. | TRBJ2-1 | TRBD2 | TRBV2 | CASMASGGYNEQFF | TGTGCCAGCATGGCTAGCGGGGGGTACAATGAGCAGTTCTTC
. | TRBJ1-4 | . | TRBV7-6 | CASSSSPKGVGISEKLFF | TGTGCCAGCAGCTCGTCACCAAAGGGGGTGGGGATTAGTGAAAAACTGTTTTTT
few | TRBJ2-2 | TRBD1 | TRBV7-9 | CASSPDRGNGELFF | TGTGCCAGCAGCCCTGACAGGGGGAACGGGGAGCTGTTTTTT
. | TRBJ1-2 | . | TRBV2 | CASPVGFYGDYGYTF | TGTGCCAGCCCCGTTGGTTTCTATGGGGATTATGGCTACACCTTC
. | TRBJ1-2 | . | TRBV5-5 | CASSPVNPNYGYTF | TGTGCCAGCAGCCCTGTAAATCCTAACTATGGCTACACCTTC